Below, 32 T cell receptor beta chains from the same sample are listed, as sequenced in a study of blood T cell repertoires in COVID-19. Measured with immunoSEQ multiplex PCR; TCRdb has only the in-frame clones, and not every one. The sample contains some 56,000 clones, around 92% of which appear only once. The specimen was peripheral blood. Receptors originate from a human donor in a cohort sampled during active COVID-19.

J is TRBJ2-2 and V is TRBV12-3 or TRBV12-4, with D hard to call. The CDR3 spans 13 residues. With 5 bases removed from V and 3 bases from J, the gap between germline ends came to 7 bases. For the CDR3, the DNA is TGTGCCAGCAGTACCCGGGACACCGGGGAGCTGTTTTTT. It is translated as CASSTRDTGELFF.

The chain links TRBV7-9 to TRBJ2-2, with 9 bases matching TRBD1. The V gene's germline CDR1 is SEHNR and CDR2 FQNEAQ (reference sequence). V gave up 7 bases and J gave up 6 bases; unmatched junction bases: 6. The CDR3 has 14 amino acids. As DNA, the CDR3 is TGTGCCAGCACCGGGACAGGGAAGGCCGGGGAGCTGTTTTTT. Residues: CASTGTGKAGELFF.

The rearrangement links TRBV7-6 to TRBJ2-3; 8 bases line up with TRBD2. From germline, CDR1 is SGHVS and CDR2 FNYEAQ. J lost 9 bases, V lost 0 bases, and 20 bases had no gene match. This CDR3 region has 19 residues. The CDR3 loop is CASSLAPVGTRRAQITQYF. CDR3 sequence (DNA): TGTGCCAGCAGCTTAGCCCCCGTGGGGACTAGGAGGGCACAGATAACGCAGTATTTT.

The J gene is TRBJ1-1, the V gene TRBV3-1 (or the pseudogene TRBV3-2), with 9 bases identical to TRBD1. The CDR3 has 16 amino acids. Trimming at V came to 0 bases and at J to 4 bases, leaving 6 bases not matched to a gene. Germline loops: CDR1 LGHDT, CDR2 YNNKEL (reference sequence). The CDR3: CASSQDRQGVCTEAFF. The CDR3 DNA reads as TGTGCCAGCAGCCAAGATCGACAGGGGGTTTGCACTGAAGCTTTCTTT.

CDR3 DNA sequence: TGTGCCAGTGACCCAGGAAGCCTCTCCTACGAGCAGTACTTC. Its translation is CASDPGSLSYEQYF. The chain employs TRBV6-5 and TRBJ2-7; D gene unclear. This CDR3 has 14 residues. CDR1 MNHEY and CDR2 SVGAGI come from the germline V gene. V was clipped by 9 bases and J by 0 bases, with 15 bases between them.

The V gene is TRBV19, the J gene TRBJ1-5, with D perhaps matching TRBD1 (5 bases). This CDR3 region has 17 residues. V was clipped by 2 bases and J by 2 bases, with 16 bases between them. Germline CDR1 is LNHDA and CDR2 is SQIVND (reference sequence). The chain's CDR3 is CASSILSVGLGNQPQHF. The CDR3, as DNA: TGTGCCAGTAGTATACTGTCCGTGGGGCTGGGCAATCAGCCCCAGCATTTT.

The chain couples TRBV10-3 to TRBJ2-3; D remains unclear. Germline lookup yields CDR1 ENHRY and CDR2 SYGVKD. This CDR3 has 13 residues. Deletions cut 2 bases from V and 4 bases from J, with 7 bases between. CDR3 loop: CAISEGQADTQYF. The CDR3 region has the DNA TGTGCCATCAGTGAGGGCCAGGCAGATACGCAGTATTTT.

The rearrangement joins TRBV5-1 to TRBJ2-5; D is undetermined. CDR3 length equals 14 residues. V lost 3 bases to trimming and J lost 2 bases, with 11 bases between them. Looked up from germline, CDR1 is SGHRS and CDR2 is YFSETQ. CDR3 sequence reads: CASSYGLAQETQYF. The CDR3 DNA reads TGCGCCAGCAGCTACGGGTTGGCGCAAGAGACCCAGTACTTC.

CDR3 coding DNA: TGTGCCAGCAGCCGACAGGTTAACTATGGCTACACCTTC. This encodes CASSRQVNYGYTF. The rearrangement joins TRBV5-4 to TRBJ1-2; maybe TRBD1 (6 bases). Trimming took off 4 bases at V and 1 base at J, with 8 bases between the two ends. CDR1 is SGHNT and CDR2 is YYREEE in the germline V gene (reference sequence). The CDR3 covers 13 residues.

This chain joins TRBV2 and TRBJ2-5; 10 bases align to TRBD1. The J segment lost 4 bases and the V segment lost 6 bases, leaving 8 bases of the junction unmatched. CDR1 SNHLY and CDR2 FYNNEI come from the germline V gene. This CDR3 region has 15 residues. CDR3 amino acids: CASRLHRDRGETQYF. CDR3 in DNA: TGTGCCAGCAGACTACACCGGGACAGGGGAGAGACCCAGTACTTC. The complete variable domain, with remaining parts taken from reference TRBV2 and TRBJ2-5, reads EPEVTQTPSHQVTQMGQEVILRCVPISNHLYFYWYRQILGQKVEFLVSFYNNEISEKSEIFDDQFSVERPDGSNFTLKIRSTKLEDSAMYFCASRLHRDRGETQYFGPGTRLLVL.

The chain recombines TRBV28 with TRBJ1-4; TRBD1 aligns across 8 bases. The germline gives CDR1 MDHEN, CDR2 SYDVKM. With 2 bases clipped from V and 6 bases from J, the junction kept 5 bases outside the gene matches. This CDR3 has 15 residues. The CDR3 is CASSLAHRGDEKLFF. The CDR3 coding sequence is TGTGCCAGCAGTTTAGCCCACAGGGGGGATGAAAAACTGTTTTTT.

About this clone: Within the sample, other DNA sequences also encode this same CDR3. The chain joins TRBV6-4 to TRBJ1-1; D gene unclear. V shed 5 bases and J shed 1 base, with 8 bases lying between them. The CDR3 is made up of 13 amino acids. Germline V lookup: CDR1 MRHNA, CDR2 SNTAGT. The CDR3 region has the DNA TGTGCCAGCAGTTTCAGTGAGAACACTGAAGCTTTCTTT. Translation gives CASSFSENTEAFF.

The chain joins TRBV5-5 to TRBJ2-3; TRBD2 aligns across 8 bases. Trimming at V came to 3 bases and at J to 1 base, leaving 7 bases not matched to a gene. Germline V gene lookup returns CDR1 SGHKS and CDR2 YYEKEE (reference sequence). The length of the CDR3 is 16 residues. CDR3 protein: CASSSSPGLGTDTQYF. The CDR3 bases are TGTGCCAGCAGCTCGAGTCCGGGACTAGGCACAGATACGCAGTATTTT. The variable domain in full, completed from reference TRBV5-5 and TRBJ2-3, reads DAGVTQSPTHLIKTRGQQVTLRCSPISGHKSVSWYQQVLGQGPQFIFQYYEKEERGRGNFPDRFSARQFPNYSSELNVNALLLGDSALYLCASSSSPGLGTDTQYFGPGTRLTVL.

This chain uses TRBV6-6 with TRBJ2-2; TRBD1 matches 9 bases. The CDR3 has 16 amino acids. The trim removed 5 bases at V and 6 bases at J, leaving 10 bases unmatched. Looked up from germline, CDR1 is MNHNY and CDR2 is SVGAGI (reference sequence). DNA for the CDR3: TGTGCCAGCAGTGCCACCCCGGACAGGGGCTCCGGGGAGCTGTTTTTT. As protein: CASSATPDRGSGELFF.

This chain joins TRBV19 and TRBJ1-2; D might be TRBD1 (6 bases). The germline V and J ends were trimmed by 3 bases and 5 bases, with 19 bases remaining between them. The CDR3 runs to 16 residues. The germline V gene has CDR1 LNHDA and CDR2 SQIVND (reference sequence). CDR3 region: CASSIQQGSYRYGYTF. The CDR3 DNA reads as TGTGCCAGTAGTATCCAGCAGGGGAGCTACCGATATGGCTACACCTTC.

The gene calls are TRBV11-1 and TRBJ2-7; D gene unclear. The CDR3 runs 11 residues. V was trimmed by 5 bases and J by 2 bases, leaving 4 bases between them. From germline, CDR1 is SGHAT and CDR2 FQDESV (reference sequence). The chain's CDR3 is CASSVTYEQYF. The CDR3 DNA reads TGTGCCAGCAGCGTAACCTACGAGCAGTACTTC.

The gene calls are TRBV12-3 or TRBV12-4 and TRBJ2-3; D gene uncertain. This CDR3 comprises 11 residues. The V and J ends lost 2 bases and 6 bases respectively, with 3 bases between them. This CDR3 is CASSLSDTQYF. DNA of the CDR3: TGTGCCAGCAGTTTATCGGATACGCAGTATTTT.

V is TRBV14 and J is TRBJ1-2; possible D gene TRBD1, 5 bases. The CDR3 is 17 amino acids. V shed 1 base and J shed 0 bases, with 15 bases lying between them. Germline V gene sequence: CDR1 SGHDN, CDR2 FVKESK. CDR3 DNA sequence: TGTGCCAGCAGCCAAGTCTTTCTGGCGACAGCTAACTATGGCTACACCTTC. It encodes CASSQVFLATANYGYTF.

This chain uses TRBV29-1 with TRBJ2-1; TRBD1 matches at 11 bases. This CDR3 has 16 residues. With 4 bases clipped from V and 5 bases from J, the junction kept 10 bases outside the gene matches. Germline lookup yields CDR1 SQVTM and CDR2 ANQGSEA. This chain's CDR3 is CSVAGTGGRINNEQFF. CDR3 coding DNA: TGCAGCGTTGCCGGGACAGGGGGTAGGATAAACAATGAGCAGTTCTTC.

The chain links TRBV24-1 to TRBJ2-5, with 11 nucleotides matching TRBD1. Unmatched junction bases numbered 16, after V lost 6 bases and J lost 5 bases. Germline assignment: CDR1 KGHDR and CDR2 SFDVKD. CDR3 length: 18 residues. Here the CDR3 DNA reads TGTGCCACCAGTTCTAAGGGACAGGGGGATTCTGGAGGGGAGACCCAGTACTTC. Translating it yields CATSSKGQGDSGGETQYF.

The chain carries TRBV30 and TRBJ2-1, with 11 nucleotides matching TRBD2. Losses at the gene ends were 4 bases for V and 3 bases for J; bases not matched to a gene: 5. Germline V gives CDR1 GTSNPN, CDR2 SVGIG (reference sequence). The CDR3 is 15 residues long. The CDR3 sequence is CAWTPGTSGYNEQFF. In DNA, the CDR3 is TGTGCCTGGACCCCGGGGACTAGCGGCTACAATGAGCAGTTCTTC.

The chain is built from TRBV11-2 and TRBJ2-1; the D is unclear. Germline V CDR1 and CDR2: SGHAT, FQNNGV. The CDR3 contains 12 residues. V dropped 1 base and J dropped 5 bases, with 3 bases sitting between them. The CDR3 is CASSLANNEQFF. The CDR3 DNA sequence: TGTGCCAGCAGCTTAGCTAACAATGAGCAGTTCTTC.

This chain connects TRBV7-6 to TRBJ1-6, with D maybe TRBD1 (6 bases). Trimming took off 5 bases at V and 0 bases at J, with 17 bases between the two ends. The CDR3 spans 18 residues. Germline V CDR1 and CDR2: SGHVS, FNYEAQ. CDR3 loop: CASSPGALQISYNSPLHF. CDR3 bases: TGTGCCAGCAGCCCAGGGGCTCTACAAATCTCCTATAATTCACCCCTCCACTTT.

The chain combines TRBV28 with TRBJ1-2; TRBD1 aligns across 8 bases. V gave up 7 bases and J gave up 6 bases; unmatched junction bases: 16. The CDR3 spans 16 residues. Germline V lookup: CDR1 MDHEN, CDR2 SYDVKM. This chain's CDR3 is CASTVLAQGAHDGYTF. The CDR3 DNA reads as TGTGCCAGCACCGTACTAGCTCAGGGGGCGCATGATGGCTACACCTTC.

The genes are TRBV25-1 and TRBJ2-7; no clear D gene. The CDR3 consists of 12 residues. With 7 bases removed from V and 0 bases from J, the gap between germline ends came to 7 bases. In germline, CDR1 is MGHDK, CDR2 SYGVNS. In DNA form, the CDR3 reads TGTGCCAGCACTGACAACTCCTACGAGCAGTACTTC. It yields the protein CASTDNSYEQYF.

This clone has a handful of counts. J is TRBJ2-7 and V is TRBV5-4; TRBD2 aligns across 9 bases. V shed 2 bases, J shed 2 bases, and the junction held 5 bases outside the gene matches. Germline CDR1 SGHNT, CDR2 YYREEE (reference sequence). This CDR3 region has 15 residues. The CDR3 bases are TGTGCCAGCAGCTTAGCGGGGGGCCTCGCCTACGAGCAGTACTTC. Residues: CASSLAGGLAYEQYF.

This clone occurred once. The chain has TRBV5-4 and TRBJ1-2; 8 nucleotides match TRBD1. The V and J ends lost 4 bases and 0 bases, in that order; junction bases with no gene match: 14. Per the germline V gene, CDR1 is SGHNT and CDR2 is YYREEE (reference sequence). The CDR3 extends over 18 amino acids. This chain's CDR3 is CASSPSTGDVRANYGYTF. The CDR3 DNA follows: TGTGCCAGCAGCCCGTCGACAGGGGACGTTCGAGCTAACTATGGCTACACCTTC.

The chain links TRBV27 to TRBJ2-4, with D possibly being TRBD2 (5 bases). The CDR3 contains 16 residues. V dropped 2 bases and J dropped 0 bases, with 11 bases sitting between them. Germline loops: CDR1 MNHEY, CDR2 SMNVEV (reference sequence). The CDR3 protein is CASSLRAELAKNIQYF. The CDR3 DNA sequence: TGTGCCAGCAGTTTAAGAGCGGAACTAGCCAAAAACATTCAGTACTTC.

CDR3 region: CASSPGLAGGRRTGELFF. In DNA, the CDR3 is TGTGCCAGTAGTCCGGGACTAGCGGGGGGCCGGAGAACCGGGGAGCTGTTTTTT. The rearrangement links TRBV19 to TRBJ2-2, with 15 bases aligning to TRBD2. After removal of 5 bases from V and 5 bases from J, the junction contained 9 bases not matched to a gene. The CDR3 spans 18 residues. Germline V gives CDR1 LNHDA, CDR2 SQIVND (reference sequence).

This chain joins TRBV7-2 and TRBJ2-2; tentatively, D is TRBD2 (7 bases). V was trimmed by 0 bases and J by 6 bases, leaving 14 bases between them. Germline assignment: CDR1 SGHTA and CDR2 FQGNSA. This CDR3 region has 16 residues. CDR3 nucleotide sequence: TGTGCCAGCAGCTTAGCCCCGGGGGGCTCGGCCGGGGAGCTGTTTTTT. Protein: CASSLAPGGSAGELFF.

V gene TRBV15 combines with J gene TRBJ1-1; 8 bases are shared with TRBD1. V lost 0 bases and J lost 6; bases outside the gene matches: 6. The CDR3 totals 15 residues. Germline V gives CDR1 LNHNV, CDR2 YYDKDF (reference sequence). The DNA of the CDR3 is TGTGCCACCAGCAGAGATAGGGGCAGGGGGCCTGAAGCTTTCTTT. Its translation: CATSRDRGRGPEAFF.

The chain uses TRBV18 and TRBJ1-1; no definite D call. The CDR3 loop spans 16 amino acids. The germline V gene encodes CDR1 KGHSH and CDR2 LQKENI. The ends were cut back, 3 bases at V and 0 bases at J, with 14 bases in the middle. In DNA form, the CDR3 reads TGTGCCAGCTCACCTAATTCCCGTTACATGAACACTGAAGCTTTCTTT. Encoded protein: CASSPNSRYMNTEAFF. Together with reference TRBV18 and TRBJ1-1, the CDR3 gives the full variable domain: NAGVMQNPRHLVRRRGQEARLRCSPMKGHSHVYWYRQLPEEGLKFMVYLQKENIIDESGMPKERFSAEFPKEGPSILRIQQVVRGDSAAYFCASSPNSRYMNTEAFFGQGTRLTVV.